The next 26 T cell receptor beta chains were all read from a single sample in a study of neoadjuvant anti-PD-1 for oral cavity cancer. Sequencing was performed with immunoSEQ multiplex PCR; in TCRdb, only in-frame clones are kept and a portion is missing. This table has 80,000 to 95,000 clones, less than 85% appearing once. The sequencing used PBMCs, collected before nivolumab (anti-PD-1) treatment. Receptors originate from a person aged 40 to 85 with oral cavity squamous cell carcinoma.

This chain connects TRBV5-1 to TRBJ2-3; D is uncertain. Trimming left V 1 base short and J 2 bases short, with 8 bases between. This CDR3 contains 14 residues. Germline V gene lookup returns CDR1 SGHRS and CDR2 YFSETQ. The CDR3 bases are TGCGCCAGCAGCTTGCGGGCAGACACAGATACGCAGTATTTT. This gives the protein CASSLRADTDTQYF.

Ten or more counts support this clone. The chain is built from TRBV5-1 and TRBJ2-2; D is possibly TRBD1 (6 bases). V lost 0 bases and J lost 3, with 15 bases in between. Germline V gene data show CDR1 as SGHRS and CDR2 as YFSETQ. The CDR3 runs 17 residues. In nucleotides, the CDR3 is TGCGCCAGCAGCTTGGAACCAGGGGCGCCCTACACCGGGGAGCTGTTTTTT. Translating gives CASSLEPGAPYTGELFF.

For the CDR3, the DNA is TGTGCCAGCAGCTTAGCAGAAAACACTGAAGCTTTCTTT. Protein sequence: CASSLAENTEAFF. The V call is TRBV13, the J call TRBJ1-1; D gene ambiguous. The CDR3 has 13 residues. Germline V gives CDR1 PRHDT, CDR2 FYEKMQ (reference sequence). V was shortened by 1 base and J by 2 bases, with 5 bases between the two germline ends.

This clone was counted only a few times. The genes are TRBV5-1 and TRBJ1-1, with 7 bases identical to TRBD1. Trimming took 6 bases from V and 2 from J; bases not matched to a gene: 7. In germline, CDR1 is SGHRS, CDR2 YFSETQ. The CDR3 is 14 amino acids. The CDR3 coding sequence is TGCGCCAGCACCCGGGACAGCTATAACACTGAAGCTTTCTTT. Translating gives CASTRDSYNTEAFF.

The DNA of the CDR3 is TGTGCCAGCAGCCCGACAGGGGGCACTGAAGCTTTCTTT. It is translated as CASSPTGGTEAFF. V is TRBV11-2 and J is TRBJ1-1; 9 bases map to TRBD1. With V trimmed by 5 bases and J by 4 bases, 2 bases remained unmatched. Germline assignment: CDR1 SGHAT and CDR2 FQNNGV. The CDR3 runs to 13 residues.

Worth noting for this clone: At the DNA level, this CDR3 is encoded by other sequences in the same sample as well. Here the CDR3 reads CASSVGSNTYEQYF. CDR3 sequence (DNA): TGTGCCAGCAGCGTAGGGTCGAACACCTACGAGCAGTACTTC. The chain has TRBV9 and TRBJ2-7; D is unclear. Germline CDR1 and CDR2: SGDLS and YYNGEE. Trimming stripped 0 bases from V and 2 bases from J, with 9 bases between. This CDR3 contains 14 residues.

This chain uses TRBV9 with TRBJ2-7; D is uncertain. The V gene lost 2 bases and the J gene lost 2 bases, with 14 bases spanning the gap. Germline-derived CDR1 and CDR2 are SGDLS and YYNGEE. The CDR3 spans 15 residues. In DNA, the CDR3 is TGTGCCAGCAGCGTCCACCAGGACCGCCCCTACGAGCAGTACTTC. Translation: CASSVHQDRPYEQYF.

Here the CDR3 DNA reads TGTGCCAGCAGTTACTCGGTCGCCCAGAACACTGAAGCTTTCTTT. Translation: CASSYSVAQNTEAFF. This sequence joins TRBV6-6 and TRBJ1-1; no reliable D call. V lost 0 bases to trimming and J lost 1 base, with 9 bases between them. The CDR3 loop spans 15 amino acids. CDR1 is MNHNY and CDR2 is SVGAGI in the germline V gene (reference sequence).

This chain links TRBV2 with TRBJ2-7; 7 bases map to TRBD1. V gave up 1 base and J gave up 6 bases; unmatched junction bases: 3. The CDR3 covers 13 residues. Germline-derived CDR1 and CDR2 are SNHLY and FYNNEI. The CDR3 region has the DNA TGTGCCAGCAGTGAAGGACAGGGAACCGAGCAGTACTTC. This encodes CASSEGQGTEQYF. The full variable domain, completed using reference TRBV2 and TRBJ2-7, is EPEVTQTPSHQVTQMGQEVILRCVPISNHLYFYWYRQILGQKVEFLVSFYNNEISEKSEIFDDQFSVERPDGSNFTLKIRSTKLEDSAMYFCASSEGQGTEQYFGPGTRLTVT.

The V call is TRBV2, the J call TRBJ1-2, with unresolved D. CDR3 length: 12 residues. Trimming removed 1 base at V and 4 bases at J, with 4 bases between. CDR1 is SNHLY and CDR2 is FYNNEI in the germline V gene. This CDR3 is CASSEDAYGYTF. CDR3 bases: TGTGCCAGCAGTGAAGATGCCTATGGCTACACCTTC. The variable domain in full, completed from reference TRBV2 and TRBJ1-2, reads EPEVTQTPSHQVTQMGQEVILRCVPISNHLYFYWYRQILGQKVEFLVSFYNNEISEKSEIFDDQFSVERPDGSNFTLKIRSTKLEDSAMYFCASSEDAYGYTFGSGTRLTVV.

The chain has TRBV29-1 and TRBJ1-2; 7 nucleotides agree with TRBD1. Looked up from germline, CDR1 is SQVTM and CDR2 is ANQGSEA. V trimming: 1 base; J trimming: 4 bases; junction bases outside the gene matches: 12. This CDR3 has 16 amino acids. The CDR3 reads CSVEGGPGGRVYGYTF. In DNA, the CDR3 is TGCAGCGTTGAAGGAGGGCCAGGGGGAAGGGTCTATGGCTACACCTTC.

The V call is TRBV5-6, the J call TRBJ1-1, with 10 bases that match TRBD1. Germline-derived CDR1 and CDR2 are SGHDT and YYEEEE. The V and J ends lost 4 bases and 4 bases, in that order; junction bases with no gene match: 4. The CDR3 extends over 14 amino acids. The CDR3 here is CASSLRDRGTEAFF. DNA of the CDR3: TGTGCCAGCAGCCTCCGGGACAGGGGCACTGAAGCTTTCTTT.

The V call is TRBV27, the J call TRBJ2-7; 9 bases are shared with TRBD1. This CDR3 contains 14 residues. V shed 3 bases and J 6 bases; nucleotides not matched to a gene: 6. Germline assignment: CDR1 MNHEY and CDR2 SMNVEV (reference sequence). The CDR3 loop is CASSFLQGATEQYF. In nucleotides, the CDR3 is TGTGCCAGCAGTTTTTTACAGGGGGCGACCGAGCAGTACTTC.

Only a few counts were recorded for this clone. This sequence joins TRBV19 and TRBJ2-1; no reliable D call. CDR3 length: 14 residues. Germline V gene data show CDR1 as LNHDA and CDR2 as SQIVND (reference sequence). V gave up 0 bases and J gave up 7 bases, with 10 bases separating them. CDR3 region: CASSIDSSVNEQFF. CDR3 DNA: TGTGCCAGTAGTATAGATTCCTCTGTGAATGAGCAGTTCTTC.

The V call is TRBV5-1, the J call TRBJ2-7; TRBD1 aligns across 9 bases. This CDR3 is built from 16 residues. V gave up 2 bases and J gave up 0 bases; unmatched junction bases: 6. Germline V gives CDR1 SGHRS, CDR2 YFSETQ. CDR3 loop: CASSLTGQGGSYEQYF. The CDR3 region has the DNA TGCGCCAGCAGCTTAACGGGACAGGGTGGCTCCTACGAGCAGTACTTC.

This clone came up once. The chain recombines TRBV27 with TRBJ2-1, with D possibly matching TRBD2 (6 bases). Germline V lookup: CDR1 MNHEY, CDR2 SMNVEV (reference sequence). This CDR3 has 16 amino acids. V shed 6 bases and J shed 3 bases, with 18 bases lying between them. The CDR3 sequence: CASSQRGNMLYNEQFF. CDR3 coding DNA: TGTGCCAGCAGCCAACGGGGGAATATGCTCTACAATGAGCAGTTCTTC.

This chain uses TRBV5-1 with TRBJ1-2; the D is unclear. The CDR3 extends over 13 amino acids. CDR1 and CDR2 from the germline V gene are SGHRS and YFSETQ. V lost 0 bases and J 4 bases, leaving 7 bases between the germline ends. The CDR3 sequence: CASSLGETYGYTF. The CDR3 DNA is TGCGCCAGCAGCTTGGGAGAAACCTATGGCTACACCTTC.

The rearrangement joins TRBV14 to TRBJ2-1; 7 nucleotides line up with TRBD2. Losses at the gene ends were 0 bases for V and 4 bases for J; bases not matched to a gene: 12. The CDR3 runs 18 residues. Germline lookup yields CDR1 SGHDN and CDR2 FVKESK. DNA of the CDR3: TGTGCCAGCAGCCAAGATTGGGGGGGGAATACTTGGTACAATGAGCAGTTCTTC. Translating it yields CASSQDWGGNTWYNEQFF.

In this sample, this clone turned up a few times. The CDR3 nucleotides are TGTGCCAGCAGCGGCGGGGGCTCCTACGAGCAGTACTTC. This gives the protein CASSGGGSYEQYF. V usage is TRBV11-3 and J usage is TRBJ2-7; 7 nucleotides match TRBD2. Trimming removed 5 bases from V and 0 bases from J; junction bases left unmatched: 1. The CDR3 runs to 13 residues. Germline loops: CDR1 SGHNT, CDR2 YENEEA.

V is TRBV6-5 and J is TRBJ2-7, with 7 bases identical to TRBD1. J gave up 5 bases and V 5 bases, and 12 bases lay outside the gene matches. Germline CDR1 and CDR2: MNHEY and SVGAGI. This CDR3 is 15 amino acids long. Here the CDR3 reads CASSTLQGTIHEQYF. In DNA form, the CDR3 reads TGTGCCAGCAGTACACTACAGGGGACGATCCACGAGCAGTACTTC.

The chain has TRBV6-1 and TRBJ2-5; D unresolved. Trimming removed 5 bases at V and 2 bases at J, with 3 bases between. Germline V gives CDR1 MNHNS, CDR2 SASEGT. The CDR3 totals 11 residues. Here the CDR3 reads CASSRQETQYF. In DNA, the CDR3 is TGTGCCAGCAGTCGTCAAGAGACCCAGTACTTC.

This clone showed up many times. The CDR3 spells CASSDDGTSGSHTQYF. CDR3 coding DNA: TGTGCCAGCAGTGACGACGGGACTAGCGGGAGTCATACGCAGTATTTT. The chain uses TRBV6-4 and TRBJ2-3, with TRBD2 matching 14 bases. From germline, CDR1 is MRHNA and CDR2 SNTAGT. This CDR3 is built from 16 residues. The J segment lost 7 bases and the V segment lost 2 bases, leaving 5 bases of the junction unmatched.

This chain uses TRBV19 with TRBJ1-2, with TRBD1 matching over 7 bases. The CDR3 is 13 residues long. V lost 3 bases to trimming and J lost 3 bases; unmatched junction nucleotides: 1. CDR1 and CDR2 (germline): LNHDA, SQIVND (reference sequence). The CDR3 region has the DNA TGTGCCAGTAGTATTGGACAGGACTATGGCTACACCTTC. This translates into CASSIGQDYGYTF.

The table lists this clone with a count of one. Other nucleotide sequences in the sample specify the same CDR3. This rearrangement joins TRBV30 to TRBJ1-5; D remains unclear. This CDR3 region has 13 residues. V gave up 0 bases and J gave up 0 bases, with 3 bases separating them. CDR1 is GTSNPN and CDR2 is SVGIG in the germline V gene (reference sequence). CDR3 sequence (DNA): TGTGCCTGGAGTGTAGATAGCAATCAGCCCCAGCATTTT. Amino acid sequence: CAWSVDSNQPQHF.

This chain joins TRBV30 and TRBJ2-7; 7 bases are a match to TRBD1. The germline gives CDR1 GTSNPN, CDR2 SVGIG (reference sequence). This CDR3 spans 13 amino acids. V was clipped by 1 base and J by 3 bases; unmatched bases: 3. The CDR3, as DNA: TGTGCCTGGAGTGGGGACAGAAACTACGAGCAGTACTTC. It translates to CAWSGDRNYEQYF.

V gene TRBV5-1 combines with J gene TRBJ2-3; D gene unclear. V was pared by 4 bases and J by 2 bases, with 8 bases between. In germline, CDR1 is SGHRS, CDR2 YFSETQ. The CDR3 loop spans 13 amino acids. The CDR3 loop is CASSLTATDTQYF. The DNA of the CDR3 is TGCGCCAGCAGCCTGACTGCCACAGATACGCAGTATTTT.